Each of the 11 T cell receptor beta chains below was sequenced from the same sample in a study of blood T cell repertoires in COVID-19. TCRdb's copy holds only in-frame clones and misses some; the assay was immunoSEQ multiplex PCR. Seen here are around 140,000 clones, about 80% observed once, and the top ten hold around 5%. Sequencing used peripheral blood. These receptors came from a human donor in a cohort sampled during active COVID-19.

The chain uses TRBV5-1 and TRBJ1-6, with D hard to call. The CDR3 is 13 residues long. The V gene's germline CDR1 is SGHRS and CDR2 YFSETQ. V lost 0 bases to trimming and J lost 10 bases, with 8 bases between them. Here the CDR3 reads CASSLAGYSPLHF. CDR3 nucleotides: TGCGCCAGCAGCTTGGCCGGGTACTCACCCCTCCACTTT.

The rearrangement joins TRBV21-1 to TRBJ2-7; the table calls TRBD2, which could not be checked here. TRBV21-1 is tagged as a pseudogene. This CDR3 is built from 15 residues. The CDR3 sequence: CASPNVAGSSYEQYV. In DNA form, the CDR3 reads TGTGCCAGCCCCAACGTAGCGGGAAGCTCCTACGAGCAGTACGTC.

This clone has only one observation. CDR3 DNA sequence: TGTGCCAGCAGCCCTAGCGGGGGTATCACCGGGGAGCTGTTTTTT. It translates to CASSPSGGITGELFF. The rearrangement links TRBV7-3 to TRBJ2-2, with 10 bases matching TRBD2. The CDR3 runs 15 residues. CDR1 is SGHTA and CDR2 is FQGTGA in the germline V gene. Germline trimming cut 5 bases from V and 4 bases from J; bases unmatched to any gene: 4.

The chain carries TRBV6-5 and TRBJ2-1; 8 bases are a match to TRBD2. Germline V gene lookup returns CDR1 MNHEY and CDR2 SVGAGI. V lost 7 bases to trimming and J lost 6 bases; unmatched junction nucleotides: 8. The CDR3 runs to 14 residues. CDR3 DNA: TGTGCCAGCATGACCACTAGCGGATTCAATGAGCAGTTCTTC. This sequence encodes CASMTTSGFNEQFF.

The gene calls are TRBV7-3 and TRBJ2-1; 9 bases align to TRBD2. The J segment lost 0 bases and the V segment lost 5 bases, leaving 8 bases of the junction unmatched. CDR1 is SGHTA, CDR2 FQGTGA, per germline. This CDR3 is 17 amino acids long. The CDR3 loop is CASSALAGRISYNEQFF. CDR3 sequence (DNA): TGTGCCAGCAGCGCCCTAGCGGGACGAATCTCCTACAATGAGCAGTTCTTC. The whole variable domain, remainder taken from reference TRBV7-3 and TRBJ2-1, is GAGVSQTPSNKVTEKGKYVELRCDPISGHTALYWYRQSLGQGPEFLIYFQGTGAADDSGLPNDRFFAVRPEGSVSTLKIQRTERGDSAVYLCASSALAGRISYNEQFFGPGTRLTVL.

The chain recombines TRBV29-1 with TRBJ1-3, with TRBD1 matching 9 bases. Germline V gives CDR1 SQVTM, CDR2 ANQGSEA. The CDR3 has 18 amino acids. After removal of 1 base from V and 0 bases from J, the junction contained 10 bases not matched to a gene. CDR3 amino acids: CSVEGGQGDPSSGNTIYF. The CDR3, as DNA: TGCAGCGTTGAAGGGGGACAGGGCGATCCCAGCTCTGGAAACACCATATATTTT. Full variable domain (outside the CDR3, taken from reference TRBV29-1 and TRBJ1-3): SAVISQKPSRDICQRGTSLTIQCQVDSQVTMMFWYRQQPGQSLTLIATANQGSEATYESGFVIDKFPISRPNLTFSTLTVSNMSPEDSSIYLCSVEGGQGDPSSGNTIYFGEGSWLTVV.

The V call is TRBV9, the J call TRBJ2-7; no definite D call. V gave up 0 bases and J gave up 10 bases, with 17 bases separating them. From germline, CDR1 is SGDLS and CDR2 YYNGEE. CDR3 length equals 14 residues. The CDR3 bases are TGTGCCAGCAGCGTAGGCACAGTCTCCTCCGACCAGTACTTC. Its protein product is CASSVGTVSSDQYF.

The rearrangement uses TRBV18 and TRBJ2-4; 11 positions agree with TRBD1. J gave up 6 bases and V 3 bases, and 10 bases lay outside the gene matches. Germline CDR1 is KGHSH and CDR2 is LQKENI. There are 17 residues in the CDR3. CDR3 nucleotide sequence: TGTGCCAGCTCACCCGTGTCTGGACAGGGGGCGGGAAACATTCAGTACTTC. Its protein product is CASSPVSGQGAGNIQYF.

J is TRBJ1-2 and V is TRBV2; D not resolved. Germline V lookup: CDR1 SNHLY, CDR2 FYNNEI. The germline V and J ends were trimmed by 10 bases and 4 bases, with 16 bases remaining between them. The CDR3 covers 13 residues. The CDR3 sequence is CATKRGDGYGYTF. CDR3 sequence (DNA): TGTGCCACCAAACGAGGTGACGGCTATGGCTACACCTTC.

This clone was observed once. V usage is TRBV6-1 and J usage is TRBJ1-1; possible D gene TRBD1, 5 bases. The CDR3 length is 15 residues. Germline CDR1 MNHNS, CDR2 SASEGT. V was pared by 3 bases and J by 0 bases, with 11 bases between. CDR3 sequence reads: CASSEAQGVNTEAFF. As DNA, the CDR3 is TGTGCCAGCAGTGAGGCCCAGGGTGTGAACACTGAAGCTTTCTTT.

This rearrangement joins TRBV6-5 to TRBJ2-7; no clear D. The V gene's germline CDR1 is MNHEY and CDR2 SVGAGI. The CDR3 runs to 13 residues. Trimming stripped 7 bases from V and 0 bases from J, with 10 bases between. CDR3 in DNA: TGTGCCAGCACTGGCGGTCGCTCCTACGAGCAGTACTTC. This gives the protein CASTGGRSYEQYF.